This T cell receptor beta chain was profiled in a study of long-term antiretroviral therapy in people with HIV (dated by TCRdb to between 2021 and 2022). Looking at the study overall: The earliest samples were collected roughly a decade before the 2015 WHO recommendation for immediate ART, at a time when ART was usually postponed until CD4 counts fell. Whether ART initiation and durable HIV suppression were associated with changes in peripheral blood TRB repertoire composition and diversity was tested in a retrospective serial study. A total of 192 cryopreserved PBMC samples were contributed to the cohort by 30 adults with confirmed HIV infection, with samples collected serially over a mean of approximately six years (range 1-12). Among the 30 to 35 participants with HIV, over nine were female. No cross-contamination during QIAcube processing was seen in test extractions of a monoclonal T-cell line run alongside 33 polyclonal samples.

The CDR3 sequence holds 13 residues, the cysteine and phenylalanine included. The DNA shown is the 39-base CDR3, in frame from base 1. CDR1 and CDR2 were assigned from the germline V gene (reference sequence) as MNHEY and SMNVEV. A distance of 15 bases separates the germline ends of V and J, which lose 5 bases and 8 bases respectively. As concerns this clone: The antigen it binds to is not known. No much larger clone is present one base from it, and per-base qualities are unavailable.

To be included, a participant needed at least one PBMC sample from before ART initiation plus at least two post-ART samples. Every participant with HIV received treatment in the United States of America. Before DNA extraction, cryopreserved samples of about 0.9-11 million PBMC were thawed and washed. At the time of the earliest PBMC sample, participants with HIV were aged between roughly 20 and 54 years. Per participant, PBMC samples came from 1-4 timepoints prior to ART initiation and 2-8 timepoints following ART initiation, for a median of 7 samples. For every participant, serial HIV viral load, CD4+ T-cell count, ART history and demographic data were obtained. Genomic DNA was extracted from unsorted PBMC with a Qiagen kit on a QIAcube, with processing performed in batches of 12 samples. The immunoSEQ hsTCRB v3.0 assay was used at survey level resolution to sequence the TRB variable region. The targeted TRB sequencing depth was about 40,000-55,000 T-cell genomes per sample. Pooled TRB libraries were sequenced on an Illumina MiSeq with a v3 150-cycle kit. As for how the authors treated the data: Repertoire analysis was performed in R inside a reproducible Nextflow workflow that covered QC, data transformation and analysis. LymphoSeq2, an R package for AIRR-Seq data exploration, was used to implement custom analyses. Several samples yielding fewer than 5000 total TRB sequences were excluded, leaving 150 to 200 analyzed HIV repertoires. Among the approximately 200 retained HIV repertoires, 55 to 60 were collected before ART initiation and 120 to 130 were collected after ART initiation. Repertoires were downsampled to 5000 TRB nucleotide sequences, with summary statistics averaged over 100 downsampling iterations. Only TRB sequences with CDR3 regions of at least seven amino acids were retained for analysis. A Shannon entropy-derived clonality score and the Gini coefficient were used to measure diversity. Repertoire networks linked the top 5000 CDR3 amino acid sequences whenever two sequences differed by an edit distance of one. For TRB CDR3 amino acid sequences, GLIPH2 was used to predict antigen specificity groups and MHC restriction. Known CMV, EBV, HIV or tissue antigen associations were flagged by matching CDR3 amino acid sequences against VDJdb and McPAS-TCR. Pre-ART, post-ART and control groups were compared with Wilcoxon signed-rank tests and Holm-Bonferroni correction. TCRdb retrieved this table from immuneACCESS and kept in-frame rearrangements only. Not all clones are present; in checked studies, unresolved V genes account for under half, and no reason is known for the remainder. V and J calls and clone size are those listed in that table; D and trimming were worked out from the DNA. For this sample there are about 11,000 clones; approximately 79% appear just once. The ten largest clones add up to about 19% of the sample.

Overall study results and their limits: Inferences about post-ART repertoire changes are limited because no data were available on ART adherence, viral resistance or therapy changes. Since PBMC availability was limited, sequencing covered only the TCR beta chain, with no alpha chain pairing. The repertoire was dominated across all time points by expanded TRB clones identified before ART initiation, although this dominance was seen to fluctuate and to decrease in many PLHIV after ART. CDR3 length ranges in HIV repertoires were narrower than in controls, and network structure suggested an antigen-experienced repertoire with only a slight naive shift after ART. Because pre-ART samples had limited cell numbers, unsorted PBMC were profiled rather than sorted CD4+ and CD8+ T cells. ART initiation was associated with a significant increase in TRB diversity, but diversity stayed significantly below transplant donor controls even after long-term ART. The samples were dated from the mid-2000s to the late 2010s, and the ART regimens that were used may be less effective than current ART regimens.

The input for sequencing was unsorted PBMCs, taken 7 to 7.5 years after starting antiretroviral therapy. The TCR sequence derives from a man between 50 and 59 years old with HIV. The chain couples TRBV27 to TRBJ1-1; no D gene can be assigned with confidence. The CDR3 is CASSPPGAGEAFF. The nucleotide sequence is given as TGTGCCAGCAGTCCCCCGGGCGCCGGAGAAGCTTTCTTT.